Listed below are T cell receptor beta chains from one sample, sequenced in a study of tumor-infiltrating lymphocytes in primary liver carcinoma. TCRdb independently ran MiXCR on the multiplex PCR reads; one entry per CDR3 protein. This sample has 100,000 or so distinct CDR3 sequences, with 65% to 75% found just once. The specimen was liver tumor tissue from sampling region 2. These TCRs come from a woman aged 60-75 years with primary liver carcinoma and hepatitis B virus infection. Each CDR3 is given with its conserved first and last residue. The order of the fields is CDR3 length, D gene, clone size, V gene, J gene, CDR3 protein, CDR3 DNA. D genes are given only for firm matches. For some rows the clone size is stated as once, few or many, or as a class when expanded; others skip it.

length: 13
D: NA
size: NA
V: TRBV27
J: TRBJ2-7
CDR3: CASSPTTYYEQYF
DNA: TGTGCCAGCAGTCCAACGACATACTACGAGCAGTACTTC

length: 17
D: TRBD1
size: NA
V: TRBV12-3/TRBV12-4
J: TRBJ2-1
CDR3: CDSTGVAPGQVSNEQFF
DNA: TGTGACAGCACTGGGGTTGCCCCGGGACAGGTCTCCAATGAGCAGTTCTTC

length: 13
D: NA
size: NA
V: TRBV29-1
J: TRBJ2-3
CDR3: CSTHRDLTDTQYF
DNA: TGCAGCACACACAGGGATCTCACAGATACGCAGTATTTT

length: 16
D: NA
size: NA
V: TRBV11-2
J: TRBJ2-7
CDR3: CASTTPGRDAREEQYF
DNA: TGCGCCAGCACGACTCCTGGGCGGGATGCAAGGGAGGAGCAGTACTTC

length: 15
D: NA
size: NA
V: TRBV12-3/TRBV12-4
J: TRBJ2-7
CDR3: CASSPRGGKSYEQYF
DNA: TGTGCCAGCAGCCCCAGGGGCGGGAAATCCTACGAGCAGTATTTC

length: 16
D: NA
size: NA
V: TRBV10-2
J: TRBJ1-5
CDR3: CDSSESLPERGQSQHF
DNA: TGCGACAGCAGTGAGTCGTTGCCCGAACGGGGTCAGTCCCAGCATTTT

length: 11
D: NA
size: once
V: TRBV29-1
J: TRBJ2-5
CDR3: CSVSQQETQYF
DNA: TGCAGCGTGAGCCAGCAAGAGACCCAATACTTC

length: 14
D: TRBD2
size: NA
V: TRBV11-3
J: TRBJ2-3
CDR3: CASNFRTSADTQCF
DNA: TGTGCCAGCAACTTCAGGACTAGCGCAGATACGCAGTGTTTT

length: 12
D: NA
size: few
V: TRBV20-1
J: TRBJ2-7
CDR3: CSARSSSYEQYF
DNA: TGCAGTGCTAGATCGTCGTCCTACGAGCAGTACTTC

length: 15
D: TRBD2
size: once
V: TRBV5-1
J: TRBJ2-5
CDR3: CASSFYSGGSETQYF
DNA: TGCGCCAGCAGCTTTTATTCGGGCGGGAGCGAGACCCAGTACTTC

length: 16
D: NA
size: NA
V: TRBV11-2
J: TRBJ2-2
CDR3: CVSSVSSGLAGRELFF
DNA: TGTGTCAGCAGCGTAAGCTCGGGACTGGCTGGCAGGGAGCTGTTTTTC

length: 13
D: NA
size: NA
V: TRBV7-9
J: TRBJ2-7
CDR3: CASSARWYDEQYF
DNA: TGTGCCAGCAGCGCGCGGTGGTACGACGAGCAGTACTTC

length: 13
D: NA
size: NA
V: TRBV11-2
J: TRBJ2-7
CDR3: CARCPTVSYEQYF
DNA: TGTGCCCGCTGCCCGACAGTATCCTACGAGCAGTACTTC

length: 14
D: NA
size: many
V: TRBV29-1
J: TRBJ1-1
CDR3: CSAVKQGGATEAFF
DNA: TGCAGCGCGGTTAAACAGGGAGGCGCCACTGAAGCTTTCTTT

length: 15
D: TRBD2
size: many
V: TRBV29-1
J: TRBJ2-1
CDR3: CSVEGSGSGSDEQFF
DNA: TGCAGCGTTGAGGGGTCGGGTAGCGGGAGTGATGAGCAGTTCTTC

length: 14
D: NA
size: medium-sized
V: TRBV11-3
J: TRBJ2-1
CDR3: CASSLLDPGNEQFF
DNA: TGTGCCAGCAGCTTACTGGACCCCGGCAATGAGCAGTTCTTC

length: 13
D: NA
size: many
V: TRBV12-3/TRBV12-4
J: TRBJ1-1
CDR3: CASSSGRRFEAFF
DNA: TGTGCCAGCAGTTCCGGGCGCCGATTTGAAGCTTTCTTT

length: 16
D: TRBD2
size: NA
V: TRBV7-9
J: TRBJ2-5
CDR3: CVSSPRTSGNQETQYF
DNA: TGTGTCAGCAGCCCCCGGACTAGCGGGAACCAAGAGACGCAGTATTTC

length: 16
D: NA
size: NA
V: TRBV12-5
J: TRBJ1-2
CDR3: CARGLAPTVSVRGYTF
DNA: TGTGCTAGGGGTTTGGCACCCACGGTTTCGGTGAGGGGCTACACCTTC

length: 13
D: NA
size: NA
V: TRBV6-5
J: TRBJ2-1
CDR3: CASSRSGYNEGFF
DNA: TGTGCCAGCAGCCGAAGCGGGTACAATGAGGGGTTCTTC

length: 16
D: NA
size: NA
V: TRBV11-3
J: TRBJ1-1
CDR3: CANSLVGEYRNTETFF
DNA: TGTGCCAACAGCTTAGTCGGGGAATACCGGAACACTGAAACTTTCTTC

length: 15
D: TRBD1
size: NA
V: TRBV29-1
J: TRBJ1-1
CDR3: CSVEGQGALNTEVFF
DNA: TGCAGCGTTGAGGGACAGGGGGCCCTGAATACTGAAGTTTTCTTT

length: 14
D: TRBD2
size: many
V: TRBV29-1
J: TRBJ2-7
CDR3: CSVGLAGRGYEQYF
DNA: TGCAGCGTTGGACTAGCGGGAAGGGGGTACGAGCAGTACTTC

length: 15
D: NA
size: NA
V: TRBV29-1
J: TRBJ2-3
CDR3: CRSRGLAGITDTQYF
DNA: TGCAGATCACGAGGGCTAGCAGGCATCACAGATACGCAGTATTTT